These 26 T cell receptor beta chains came from one sample sequenced in a study of cytomegalovirus exposure and HLA in healthy donors. PCR involved 60 Vbeta and 13 Jbeta primers. The assay was immunoSEQ multiplex PCR, and TCRdb's table has in-frame clones only and misses some. The sample gives some 200,000 clones, just over 75% of which show up once; less than 3.5% is in the top ten. The material sequenced was PBMCs. The receptors derive from a woman aged 55-69 years in good health and CMV-seropositive.

The rearrangement uses TRBV19 and TRBJ1-1; D not resolved. This CDR3 has 14 amino acids. Germline V gene lookup returns CDR1 LNHDA and CDR2 SQIVND (reference sequence). V was shortened by 3 bases and J by 7 bases, with 15 bases between the two germline ends. The CDR3 nucleotides read TGTGCCAGTAGTATTAGTACCGGACGGGGTGAAGCTTTCTTT. As protein: CASSISTGRGEAFF.

V gene TRBV5-1 combines with J gene TRBJ2-7; D remains unclear. The germline V gene has CDR1 SGHRS and CDR2 YFSETQ. There are 17 residues in the CDR3. Trimming took 2 bases from V and 5 from J, leaving 23 bases between them. The CDR3 is CASSFEQSIYTPNEQYF. CDR3 coding DNA: TGCGCCAGCAGCTTTGAACAGTCCATTTATACCCCCAACGAGCAGTACTTC.

The rearrangement links TRBV5-1 to TRBJ2-1, with TRBD2 matching over 7 bases. The germline CDR1 and CDR2 sequences are SGHRS and YFSETQ. The CDR3 loop spans 17 amino acids. The ends lost 1 base at V and 9 bases at J; junction bases unmatched: 16. This chain's CDR3 is CASSLRPAAPGEGEQFF. As DNA, the CDR3 is TGCGCCAGCAGCTTGAGGCCTGCCGCACCGGGGGAGGGTGAGCAGTTCTTC.

The chain recombines TRBV5-1 with TRBJ2-3, with 7 nucleotides matching TRBD2. After removal of 0 bases from V and 3 bases from J, the junction contained 4 bases not matched to a gene. The CDR3 spans 15 residues. Germline CDR1 is SGHRS and CDR2 is YFSETQ. CDR3 amino acids: CASSLGGSGTDTQYF. CDR3 in DNA: TGCGCCAGCAGCTTGGGGGGTAGCGGGACAGATACGCAGTATTTT.

J is TRBJ1-5 and V is TRBV7-9; no reliable D call. CDR3 length: 13 residues. CDR1 and CDR2 from the germline V gene are SEHNR and FQNEAQ (reference sequence). Trimming stripped 0 bases from V and 7 bases from J, with 7 bases between. CDR3 sequence (DNA): TGTGCCAGCAGCTTAGCGGGCACCCAGCCCCAGCATTTT. Its protein product is CASSLAGTQPQHF.

This clone was recorded a few times. CDR3 nucleotides: TGTGCCAGCAGTCTACGGTTGAACACTGAAGCTTTCTTT. It is translated as CASSLRLNTEAFF. This chain connects TRBV6-1 to TRBJ1-1; D is ambiguous. Deletions cut 5 bases from V and 0 bases from J, with 7 bases between. The CDR3 extends over 13 amino acids. Germline loops: CDR1 MNHNS, CDR2 SASEGT.

V is TRBV7-9 and J is TRBJ1-5, with a weak D call TRBD1 (5 bases). The CDR3 length is 13 residues. Germline V CDR1 and CDR2: SEHNR, FQNEAQ (reference sequence). Trimming cost V 1 base and J 11 bases, with 12 bases left between them. This CDR3 is CASSLGAGEAQHF. The CDR3 DNA follows: TGTGCCAGCAGCTTAGGGGCGGGGGAGGCCCAGCATTTT.

J is TRBJ2-7 and V is TRBV19; 9 positions agree with TRBD1. This CDR3 has 15 amino acids. Germline lookup yields CDR1 LNHDA and CDR2 SQIVND (reference sequence). Trimming cost V 1 base and J 2 bases; bases outside gene matches: 3. For the CDR3, the DNA is TGTGCCAGTAGTATAGTCGGGGACAGGGCCTACGAGCAGTACTTC. Protein: CASSIVGDRAYEQYF.

This rearrangement joins TRBV15 to TRBJ1-3; no clear D. Germline CDR1 and CDR2: LNHNV and YYDKDF (reference sequence). Trimming removed 8 bases from V and 4 bases from J, with 12 bases in between. This CDR3 is built from 13 residues. CDR3 amino acids: CATAVGRGNTIYF. CDR3 nucleotides: TGTGCCACCGCAGTCGGGAGGGGAAACACCATATATTTT.

This clone was seen once. The rearrangement joins TRBV12-5 to TRBJ2-4, with D hard to call. Germline V gene sequence: CDR1 LGHNT, CDR2 FRNRAP. The CDR3 totals 15 residues. V shed 1 base and J shed 2 bases, with 9 bases lying between them. The CDR3, as DNA: TGTGCTAGTGGTTTGGAGCGTATGACCAAAAACATTCAGTACTTC. Its translation is CASGLERMTKNIQYF.

The chain has TRBV18 and TRBJ1-5, with unresolved D. The germline V and J ends were trimmed by 3 bases and 4 bases, with 19 bases remaining between them. The CDR3 has 17 amino acids. Germline CDR1 is KGHSH and CDR2 is LQKENI. CDR3 loop: CASSPNLNAPPNQPQHF. The CDR3 DNA reads as TGTGCCAGCTCACCTAACCTAAACGCCCCCCCAAATCAGCCCCAGCATTTT.

The CDR3 region is CASSPGPRGQGVGGYTF. DNA for the CDR3: TGTGCCAGCTCACCAGGGCCACGGGGACAGGGGGTCGGAGGCTACACCTTC. V is TRBV18 and J is TRBJ1-2, with 11 positions matching TRBD1. V shed 2 bases, J shed 8 bases, and the junction held 13 bases outside the gene matches. Germline CDR1 reads KGHSH; CDR2 reads LQKENI. CDR3 size: 17 residues.

In its sample, this clone was seen once. This chain uses TRBV7-6 with TRBJ2-3; possible D gene TRBD1, 6 bases. V was clipped by 5 bases and J by 0 bases, with 12 bases between them. CDR3 length: 15 residues. The germline V gene has CDR1 SGHVS and CDR2 FNYEAQ. The CDR3 DNA reads TGTGCCAGCAGCCGTACAGGGTCGAGCACAGATACGCAGTATTTT. Protein product: CASSRTGSSTDTQYF.

The chain employs TRBV5-8 and TRBJ2-1; D is undetermined. CDR1 and CDR2 from the germline V gene are SGHTS and YDEGEE. Trimming left V 4 bases short and J 4 bases short, with 12 bases between. The CDR3 consists of 14 residues. The DNA of the CDR3 is TGTGCCAGCAGCGATCGAGGTAAATACAATGAGCAGTTCTTC. Its translation: CASSDRGKYNEQFF.

The CDR3 region is CASQGVFGYEQYF. The CDR3 DNA reads as TGCGCCAGCCAAGGGGTGTTTGGGTACGAGCAGTACTTC. The V and J genes are TRBV5-1 and TRBJ2-7, with TRBD1 as a possible D gene (5 bases). This CDR3 comprises 13 residues. Per germline, CDR1 SGHRS and CDR2 YFSETQ. V shed 7 bases and J shed 4 bases, with 15 bases lying between them. The variable domain in full, with the rest retrieved from reference TRBV5-1 and TRBJ2-7, is KAGVTQTPRYLIKTRGQQVTLSCSPISGHRSVSWYQQTPGQGLQFLFEYFSETQRNKGNFPGRFSGRQFSNSRSEMNVSTLELGDSALYLCASQGVFGYEQYFGPGTRLTVT.

This rearrangement joins TRBV5-1 to TRBJ2-1; 10 bases map to TRBD2. The CDR3 totals 16 residues. From germline, CDR1 is SGHRS and CDR2 YFSETQ. After removal of 5 bases from V and 10 bases from J, the junction contained 15 bases not matched to a gene. The CDR3: CASSLGRAGGLEEQFF. CDR3 DNA: TGCGCCAGCAGTCTCGGGCGAGCGGGGGGGCTCGAAGAGCAGTTCTTC.

The V gene is TRBV7-8, the J gene TRBJ2-5; 14 bases are a match to TRBD2. This CDR3 has 18 amino acids. CDR1 and CDR2 from the germline V gene are SGHVS and FQNEAQ. Germline trimming cut 1 base from V and 5 bases from J; bases unmatched to any gene: 9. In nucleotides, the CDR3 is TGTGCCAGCAGCTTAGGACTAGCGGGGGGGCTGTTAAAGGAGACCCAGTACTTC. Its protein product is CASSLGLAGGLLKETQYF.

V is TRBV4-3 and J is TRBJ2-7; the match to TRBD2 covers 8 bases. V lost 3 bases and J lost 3; bases outside the gene matches: 22. The length of the CDR3 is 20 residues. CDR1 is LGHNA and CDR2 is YSLEER in the germline V gene. CDR3: CASSHQPGGSAADPDYEQYF. CDR3 nucleotide sequence: TGCGCCAGCAGCCACCAGCCGGGGGGGTCGGCCGCCGACCCGGACTACGAGCAGTACTTC.

The chain links TRBV23-1 to TRBJ2-7; a weak D match, TRBD1 (6 bases). TRBV23-1 is designated an ORF whose function remains uncertain. V lost 0 bases and J 3 bases, leaving 15 bases between the germline ends. This CDR3 region has 16 residues. CDR3 DNA: TGCGCCAGCAGTCAATCCTGCGACAGGTATTACTACGAGCAGTACTTC. Translation gives CASSQSCDRYYYEQYF.

The CDR3 here is CAWGIWGGSGNTIYF. For the CDR3, the DNA is TGTGCCTGGGGTATATGGGGGGGGTCTGGAAACACCATATATTTT. The chain has TRBV30 and TRBJ1-3, with a weak D call TRBD1 (5 bases). Trimming shortened V by 5 bases and J by 1 base, and 15 bases separated the two germline ends. CDR3 length: 15 residues. Germline V lookup: CDR1 GTSNPN, CDR2 SVGIG (reference sequence).

The chain uses TRBV18 and TRBJ2-1; D is possibly TRBD2 (5 bases). CDR3 size: 15 residues. CDR1 and CDR2 from the germline V gene are KGHSH and LQKENI. V lost 3 bases and J lost 7, with 16 bases in between. The CDR3 loop reads CASSPPMSSTNEQFF. The CDR3 nucleotides are TGTGCCAGCTCACCCCCTATGTCTAGCACAAATGAGCAGTTCTTC.

This clone was recorded only once. The chain combines TRBV7-3 with TRBJ1-2, with D possibly matching TRBD1 (6 bases). Looked up from germline, CDR1 is SGHTA and CDR2 is FQGTGA. This CDR3 contains 14 residues. Between the trimmed V and J ends, which lost 5 bases and 5 bases, there was a span of 15 bases. CDR3 sequence: CASSPDSGPYGYTF. CDR3 coding DNA: TGTGCCAGCAGCCCGGACAGTGGCCCATATGGCTACACCTTC.

This clone has just one count. This chain joins TRBV18 and TRBJ1-4, with 10 bases lining up with TRBD1. Germline CDR1 and CDR2: KGHSH and LQKENI. The V segment lost 4 bases and the J segment 9 bases; nucleotides outside the gene matches: 20. The CDR3 sequence is 19 residues long. The CDR3 sequence: CASSLSRDRGTGGLKKLFF. The CDR3 bases are TGTGCCAGCTCACTAAGCCGGGACAGGGGCACAGGGGGCCTGAAAAAACTGTTTTTT.

Turning to this clone: The sample contains more than one DNA sequence encoding this CDR3. V is TRBV18 and J is TRBJ2-1; TRBD2 agrees at 11 bases. This CDR3 has 16 amino acids. V shed 6 bases and J 4 bases; nucleotides not matched to a gene: 8. Looked up from germline, CDR1 is KGHSH and CDR2 is LQKENI. Here the CDR3 reads CASSTTSGGPYNEQFF. CDR3 DNA sequence: TGTGCCAGCTCGACAACTAGCGGGGGACCTTACAATGAGCAGTTCTTC.

This clone was picked up a small number of times. The CDR3 sequence is CASSPRLNTEAFF. In DNA, the CDR3 is TGTGCCAGCAGCCCACGACTTAACACTGAAGCTTTCTTT. The J gene is TRBJ1-1, the V gene TRBV14; D unclear. The V gene lost 4 bases and the J gene lost 2 bases, with 8 bases spanning the gap. CDR3 length equals 13 residues. Germline values: CDR1 SGHDN, CDR2 FVKESK.

The sample holds a few counts of this clone. The chain combines TRBV7-8 with TRBJ1-6; D gene uncertain. Trimming removed 1 base from V and 8 bases from J, with 12 bases in between. The CDR3 is 15 residues long. In germline, CDR1 is SGHVS, CDR2 FQNEAQ. The CDR3 loop is CASSLVAGFHSPLHF. The CDR3 coding sequence is TGTGCCAGCAGCTTAGTGGCAGGATTTCATTCACCCCTCCACTTT. Together with reference TRBV7-8 and TRBJ1-6, the CDR3 gives the full variable domain: GAGVSQSPRYKVAKRGQDVALRCDPISGHVSLFWYQQALGQGPEFLTYFQNEAQLDKSGLPSDRFFAERPEGSVSTLKIQRTQQEDSAVYLCASSLVAGFHSPLHFGNGTRLTVT.